The T cell receptor beta chain under discussion was sequenced for a study of T-cell reconstitution after alpha-beta-depleted transplantation in children. This clonotype was seen repeatedly, ten times or more. The trim removed 2 bases at V and 3 bases at J, leaving 1 base unmatched. CDR3 length: 12 residues. Per germline, CDR1 DFQATT and CDR2 SNEGSKA (reference sequence). Researchers prepared the TCRbeta library using unique molecular identifiers, the study reports. TCRdb analysed the PCR reads with MiXCR anew, one entry per CDR3 protein. The sample lists 150,000 to 200,000 distinct CDR3 sequences, around 7% occurring once.

This TCR came from a human donor who donated a stem cell graft to a child with Wiskott-Aldrich syndrome. The chain combines TRBV20-1 with TRBJ2-7; 7 nucleotides agree with TRBD1. The specimen was PBMCs from the stem cell graft donor, collected from the stem cell graft. The CDR3 sequence is CSARSGGYEQYF. Written as DNA, the CDR3 is TGCAGTGCTAGATCAGGGGGCTACGAGCAGTACTTC.